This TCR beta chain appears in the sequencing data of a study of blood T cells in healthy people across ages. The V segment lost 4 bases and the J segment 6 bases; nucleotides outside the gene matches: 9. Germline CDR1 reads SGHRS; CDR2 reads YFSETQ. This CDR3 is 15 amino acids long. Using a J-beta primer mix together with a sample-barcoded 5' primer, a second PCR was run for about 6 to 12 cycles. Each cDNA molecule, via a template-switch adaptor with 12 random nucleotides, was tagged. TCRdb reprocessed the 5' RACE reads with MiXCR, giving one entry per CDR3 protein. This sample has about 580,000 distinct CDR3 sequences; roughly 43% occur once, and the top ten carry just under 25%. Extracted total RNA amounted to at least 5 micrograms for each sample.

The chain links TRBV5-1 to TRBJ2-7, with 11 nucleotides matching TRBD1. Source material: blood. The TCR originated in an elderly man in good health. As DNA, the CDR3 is TGCGCCAGCAGCGGCGATCCCGGGACAGGGGGCGAGCAGTACTTC. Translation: CASSGDPGTGGEQYF.